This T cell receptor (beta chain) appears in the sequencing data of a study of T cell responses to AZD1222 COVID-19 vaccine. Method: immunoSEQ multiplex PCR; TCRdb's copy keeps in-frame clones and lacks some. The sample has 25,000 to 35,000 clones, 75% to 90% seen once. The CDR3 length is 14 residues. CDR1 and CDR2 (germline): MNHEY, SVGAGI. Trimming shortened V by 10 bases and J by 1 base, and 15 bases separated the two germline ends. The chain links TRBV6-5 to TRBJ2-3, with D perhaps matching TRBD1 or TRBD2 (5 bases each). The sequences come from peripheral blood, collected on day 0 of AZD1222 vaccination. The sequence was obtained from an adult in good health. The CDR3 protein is CAIEEGTRTDTQYF. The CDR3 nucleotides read TGTGCCATTGAAGAGGGGACCCGCACAGATACGCAGTATTTT.